These 8 T cell receptor beta chains share one sample of origin, sequenced in a study of control samples from healthy donors and cancer patients. Produced via immunoSEQ multiplex PCR; TCRdb's table is partial and in-frame only. The data contain some 97,000 clones, about 88% of them seen just once; the ten biggest clones take up 15% to 20%. The specimen was blood. Receptors originate from a woman aged 45-60 years in good health.

The rearrangement joins TRBV3-1 (or the pseudogene TRBV3-2) to TRBJ1-2; D is possibly TRBD1 (5 bases). The germline V gene encodes CDR1 LGHDT and CDR2 YNNKEL (reference sequence). The CDR3 spans 15 residues. V lost 1 base, J lost 6 bases, and 15 bases lay in between. CDR3 sequence: CASSQGVGEVNGYTF. The DNA for the CDR3 is TGTGCCAGCAGCCAAGGAGTGGGGGAAGTCAATGGCTACACCTTC.

The chain joins TRBV5-1 to TRBJ1-2; D gene uncertain. V was cut by 7 bases and J by 5 bases, with 15 bases left in between. The CDR3 spans 13 residues. Germline V lookup: CDR1 SGHRS, CDR2 YFSETQ. The CDR3 loop is CASSSSPDYGYTF. Written as DNA, the CDR3 is TGCGCCAGCTCCTCCTCACCTGATTATGGCTACACCTTC.

This sequence joins TRBV3-1 (or the pseudogene TRBV3-2) and TRBJ1-5; D is unresolved. The V gene's germline CDR1 is LGHDT and CDR2 YNNKEL (reference sequence). Trimming removed 4 bases from V and 6 bases from J, with 13 bases in between. The CDR3 has 14 residues. This CDR3 reads CASSLKGFRQPQHF. The CDR3 region has the DNA TGTGCCAGCAGCCTGAAGGGCTTTCGTCAGCCCCAGCATTTT.

The chain links TRBV6-5 to TRBJ2-4, with D tentatively TRBD1 or TRBD2 (5 bases each). The germline gives CDR1 MNHEY, CDR2 SVGAGI. This CDR3 has 13 residues. Trimming cost V 2 bases and J 7 bases, with 9 bases left between them. CDR3 protein: CASSYPGLNIQYF. In DNA form, the CDR3 reads TGTGCCAGCAGTTACCCGGGGCTGAACATTCAGTACTTC.

The gene calls are TRBV7-3 and TRBJ1-2, with D tentatively TRBD1 (6 bases). The germline CDR1 and CDR2 sequences are SGHTA and FQGTGA. V lost 0 bases and J 6 bases, leaving 11 bases between the germline ends. The CDR3 length is 14 residues. Written as DNA, the CDR3 is TGTGCCAGCAGCTTAACGGCGGCAGGGGATGGCTACACCTTC. Amino acid sequence: CASSLTAAGDGYTF.

This chain uses TRBV7-3 with TRBJ2-6; 8 bases fit TRBD2. CDR3 length equals 15 residues. With V trimmed by 5 bases and J by 2 bases, 2 bases remained unmatched. Germline V lookup: CDR1 SGHTA, CDR2 FQGTGA. The CDR3 bases are TGTGCCAGCAGCCCCGGGGGGGCTGGGGCCAACGTCCTGACTTTC. Translated, it gives CASSPGGAGANVLTF.

The chain has TRBV30 and TRBJ2-5; weak D call: TRBD1 (8 bases). V lost 2 bases and J 4 bases, leaving 17 bases between the germline ends. Germline V gives CDR1 GTSNPN, CDR2 SVGIG (reference sequence). The CDR3 covers 15 residues. For the CDR3, the DNA is TGTGCCTGGAGTTCTCCACAGGGGGGGCGAGAGACCCAGTACTTC. Translating it yields CAWSSPQGGRETQYF. Using reference TRBV30 and TRBJ2-5 for the parts outside the CDR3, the full variable domain is SQTIHQWPATLVQPVGSPLSLECTVEGTSNPNLYWYRQAAGRGLQLLFYSVGIGQISSEVPQNLSASRPQDRQFILSSKKLLLSDSGFYLCAWSSPQGGRETQYFGPGTRLLVL.

There are a few counts of this clone. The chain employs TRBV7-9 and TRBJ2-7; D is uncertain. V was shortened by 8 bases and J by 3 bases, with 5 bases between the two germline ends. The germline gives CDR1 SEHNR, CDR2 FQNEAQ (reference sequence). CDR3 length: 10 amino acids. The DNA of the CDR3 is TGTGCCAGCGGCTACTACGAGCAGTACTTC. Its translation: CASGYYEQYF.